Below are 17 T cell receptor beta chains sequenced from a single sample in a study of identical twins. TCRdb analysed the 5' RACE reads with MiXCR anew, one entry per CDR3 protein. Of more than 600,000 distinct CDR3 sequences in the sample, about 20% were seen once. The same specimen was also included in a second study, on T cells expressing NK-cell markers.

Sequenced material: PBMCs. The receptors stem from a woman younger than 30 in good health.

The CDR3 nucleotides are TGTGCCAGCAGTGAGGGACCGCTTGCCTACAATGAGCAGTTCTTC. Protein product: CASSEGPLAYNEQFF. This chain connects TRBV6-1 to TRBJ2-1; either TRBD1 or TRBD2 may supply D (5 bases each). From germline, CDR1 is MNHNS and CDR2 SASEGT. The CDR3 is 15 residues long. Trimming took 3 bases from V and 2 from J, leaving 11 bases between them.

The chain carries TRBV7-9 and TRBJ2-6; D is tentatively TRBD1 or TRBD2 (7 bases each). CDR1 SEHNR and CDR2 FQNEAQ come from the germline V gene (reference sequence). V gave up 7 bases and J gave up 3 bases, with 13 bases separating them. This CDR3 comprises 15 residues. CDR3 protein: CASMTGTNGANVLTF. The DNA of the CDR3 is TGTGCCAGCATGACAGGGACTAATGGGGCCAACGTCCTGACTTTC.

This clonotype was seen many times. V gene TRBV4-2 combines with J gene TRBJ2-1, with D uncertain. V lost 6 bases to trimming and J lost 5 bases, with 5 bases between them. CDR1 is LGHNA and CDR2 is YNFKEQ in the germline V gene. CDR3 size: 11 residues. The CDR3 sequence: CASSQDNEQFF. In DNA form, the CDR3 reads TGTGCCAGCAGTCAGGACAATGAGCAGTTCTTC.

This clonotype has a handful of counts. The chain employs TRBV12-3 or TRBV12-4 and TRBJ2-6; D gene ambiguous. The V gene lost 1 base and the J gene lost 8 bases, with 6 bases spanning the gap. This CDR3 has 13 amino acids. CDR3 in amino acids: CASSLDPSNVLTF. In DNA form, the CDR3 reads TGTGCCAGCAGTTTAGACCCCTCCAACGTCCTGACTTTC.

The rearrangement joins TRBV25-1 to TRBJ2-7; D unresolved. The V gene lost 2 bases and the J gene lost 4 bases, with 15 bases spanning the gap. The germline gives CDR1 MGHDK, CDR2 SYGVNS. The CDR3 length is 15 residues. The CDR3 loop reads CASSEVRGQAYEQYF. CDR3 nucleotides: TGTGCCAGCAGTGAAGTCCGAGGTCAGGCTTACGAGCAGTACTTC.

The V gene is TRBV12-3 or TRBV12-4, the J gene TRBJ2-7; TRBD2 aligns across 11 bases. The CDR3 has 16 amino acids. J gave up 4 bases and V 1 base, and 6 bases lay outside the gene matches. The DNA of the CDR3 is TGTGCCAGCAGTTTAGTCTCAACTAGCGGGGGTTACGAGCAGTACTTC. Its protein product is CASSLVSTSGGYEQYF.

Ten or more counts support this clonotype. The V gene is TRBV7-2, the J gene TRBJ2-3; 12 positions agree with TRBD2. This CDR3 region has 15 residues. Trimming cost V 5 bases and J 4 bases; bases outside gene matches: 4. The V gene's germline CDR1 is SGHTA and CDR2 FQGNSA. This CDR3 is CASSPGLAGSDTQYF. CDR3 nucleotide sequence: TGTGCCAGCAGCCCGGGACTAGCGGGTTCAGATACGCAGTATTTT.

This clonotype was observed a few times. The chain couples TRBV20-1 to TRBJ2-5, with TRBD2 matching over 7 bases. Per the germline V gene, CDR1 is DFQATT and CDR2 is SNEGSKA (reference sequence). The CDR3 contains 15 residues. The J segment lost 3 bases and the V segment lost 6 bases, leaving 13 bases of the junction unmatched. CDR3: CSAPIPLAVKETQYF. The CDR3 DNA reads as TGCAGTGCACCAATACCTCTAGCGGTTAAAGAGACCCAGTACTTC.

The genes are TRBV5-5 and TRBJ2-4; D gene ambiguous. Germline CDR1 is SGHKS and CDR2 is YYEKEE (reference sequence). Between the trimmed V and J ends, which lost 4 bases and 8 bases, there was a span of 7 bases. The CDR3 totals 11 residues. This CDR3 is CASSERDIQYF. The CDR3 region has the DNA TGTGCCAGCAGCGAAAGGGACATTCAGTACTTC.

The chain uses TRBV18 and TRBJ2-7; D ambiguous. This CDR3 has 16 residues. The germline CDR1 and CDR2 sequences are KGHSH and LQKENI. V dropped 2 bases and J dropped 1 base, with 15 bases sitting between them. CDR3: CASSPGSLGSSYEQYF. In DNA, the CDR3 is TGTGCCAGCTCACCAGGGTCCCTGGGATCATCCTACGAGCAGTACTTC.

The chain carries TRBV12-5 and TRBJ2-2; tentative D call: TRBD2 (5 bases). The CDR3 length is 13 residues. Germline V gives CDR1 LGHNT, CDR2 FRNRAP. Trimming stripped 5 bases from V and 8 bases from J, with 12 bases between. This CDR3 reads CASGLGGPGELFF. CDR3 DNA sequence: TGTGCTAGTGGTCTCGGAGGTCCTGGGGAGCTGTTTTTT. Using reference TRBV12-5 and TRBJ2-2 for the parts outside the CDR3, the full variable domain is DARVTQTPRHKVTEMGQEVTMRCQPILGHNTVFWYRQTMMQGLELLAYFRNRAPLDDSGMPKDRFSAEMPDATLATLKIQPSEPRDSAVYFCASGLGGPGELFFGEGSRLTVL.

This sequence joins TRBV6-5 and TRBJ1-1; D gene unclear. This CDR3 is built from 13 residues. Looked up from germline, CDR1 is MNHEY and CDR2 is SVGAGI. V lost 0 bases and J 10 bases, leaving 12 bases between the germline ends. The CDR3 loop reads CASSYSWPMRAFF. CDR3 nucleotide sequence: TGTGCCAGCAGTTACTCGTGGCCCATGCGAGCTTTCTTT.

The genes are TRBV21-1 and TRBJ2-5; the D segment call TRBD1 is taken from the table without a DNA check. TRBV21-1 is an annotated pseudogene. This CDR3 spans 19 amino acids. Written as DNA, the CDR3 is TGTGCCGGGGGGACAGGGGGCGAAGAGCCCTCCCCTTTCAGGGAGACCCAGTACTTC. Protein: CAGGTGGEEPSPFRETQYF.

The V and J genes are TRBV7-2 and TRBJ2-3; 10 bases are a match to TRBD2. Looked up from germline, CDR1 is SGHTA and CDR2 is FQGNSA. J gave up 3 bases and V 6 bases, and 9 bases lay outside the gene matches. The CDR3 consists of 16 residues. The CDR3 loop is CASRPASGRKTDTQYF. CDR3 sequence (DNA): TGTGCCAGCAGACCGGCTAGCGGGAGAAAGACAGATACGCAGTATTTT.

The chain has TRBV5-4 and TRBJ2-7; D is perhaps TRBD2 (6 bases). CDR3 length equals 16 residues. Germline lookup yields CDR1 SGHNT and CDR2 YYREEE (reference sequence). Trimming took 0 bases from V and 0 from J, leaving 13 bases between them. In DNA form, the CDR3 reads TGTGCCAGCAGCTTGGTCGGACGGGGGAGCTCCTACGAGCAGTACTTC. This codes for CASSLVGRGSSYEQYF.

The chain employs TRBV5-1 and TRBJ2-2; 9 bases map to TRBD1. Germline values: CDR1 SGHRS, CDR2 YFSETQ. V was clipped by 5 bases and J by 3 bases; unmatched bases: 8. The CDR3 is made up of 16 amino acids. The CDR3 here is CASSTPRDRDTGELFF. The CDR3 nucleotides are TGCGCCAGCAGTACCCCAAGGGACAGGGACACCGGGGAGCTGTTTTTT.

This clonotype was seen many times. The chain joins TRBV4-1 to TRBJ1-1, with 7 positions matching TRBD1. Trimming took 0 bases from V and 8 from J; bases not matched to a gene: 6. Germline loops: CDR1 MGHRA, CDR2 YSYEKL. CDR3 length: 14 amino acids. The CDR3 region is CASSQEGTAGEAFF. CDR3 coding DNA: TGCGCCAGCAGCCAAGAAGGGACAGCTGGCGAAGCTTTCTTT.